The 7 T cell receptor beta chains listed next were all sequenced from one sample in a study of shared clonotypes between healthy human individuals. Here immunoSEQ multiplex PCR was the method, and the copy in TCRdb shows in-frame clones only, minus some. Of some 1 million clones listed, about 75% were seen once; the top ten hold roughly 1.4%. Material for sequencing was memory CD4+ T cells sorted from blood. Subset meaning: CD45RA-negative fraction. These receptors all come from a man aged 18 to 30 in good health.

The chain has TRBV7-3 and TRBJ2-5; TRBD1 agrees at 8 bases. From germline, CDR1 is SGHTA and CDR2 FQGTGA. Losses at the gene ends were 5 bases for V and 5 bases for J; bases not matched to a gene: 16. The CDR3 is 17 amino acids. The CDR3 sequence is CASSKTGTGGGKETQYF. In DNA, the CDR3 is TGTGCCAGCAGCAAGACCGGGACAGGAGGGGGCAAGGAGACCCAGTACTTC.

This clone was seen more than once but under ten times. The chain joins TRBV21-1 to TRBJ2-3; the table's D call TRBD2 went unverified against the DNA. TRBV21-1 has pseudogene status. The CDR3 covers 18 residues. As DNA, the CDR3 is TGTGCCAGCAGCAAACCCTTAGTAAGCGGGGGGGACACAGATACGCAGTATTTT. This gives the protein CASSKPLVSGGDTDTQYF.

This chain connects TRBV7-9 to TRBJ1-4, with TRBD1 as a possible D gene (5 bases). The CDR3 totals 15 residues. The germline V gene has CDR1 SEHNR and CDR2 FQNEAQ (reference sequence). Trimming stripped 1 base from V and 1 base from J, with 7 bases between. CDR3 nucleotides: TGTGCCAGCAGCTTAGACGGGGGAACTAATGAAAAACTGTTTTTT. It codes for CASSLDGGTNEKLFF. Variable domain in full (rest from reference TRBV7-9 and TRBJ1-4): DTGVSQNPRHKITKRGQNVTFRCDPISEHNRLYWYRQTLGQGPEFLTYFQNEAQLEKSRLLSDRFSAERPKGSFSTLEIQRTEQGDSAMYLCASSLDGGTNEKLFFGSGTQLSVL.

This clone was picked up one time. The rearrangement uses TRBV28 and TRBJ2-5; 8 positions agree with TRBD1. Germline CDR1 MDHEN, CDR2 SYDVKM. V gave up 2 bases and J gave up 4 bases; unmatched junction bases: 3. This CDR3 spans 14 amino acids. In DNA, the CDR3 is TGTGCCAGCAGTTTAGTACAGGGGGGAGAGACCCAGTACTTC. The encoded protein is CASSLVQGGETQYF. The complete variable domain, with remaining parts taken from reference TRBV28 and TRBJ2-5, reads DVKVTQSSRYLVKRTGEKVFLECVQDMDHENMFWYRQDPGLGLRLIYFSYDVKMKEKGDIPEGYSVSREKKERFSLILESASTNQTSMYLCASSLVQGGETQYFGPGTRLLVL.

The chain is built from TRBV5-1 and TRBJ1-4; TRBD1 might be the D (5 bases). CDR3 length: 13 residues. Germline values: CDR1 SGHRS, CDR2 YFSETQ. The ends were cut back, 4 bases at V and 8 bases at J, with 12 bases in the middle. CDR3 in amino acids: CASSTGTSEKLFF. The CDR3 nucleotides are TGCGCCAGCAGCACCGGGACTTCCGAAAAACTGTTTTTT.

The chain couples TRBV7-9 to TRBJ2-1; D gene unclear. V was clipped by 1 base and J by 6 bases, with 13 bases between them. Looked up from germline, CDR1 is SEHNR and CDR2 is FQNEAQ (reference sequence). The CDR3 extends over 15 amino acids. The CDR3 here is CASSLVGRGFNEQFF. The CDR3 region has the DNA TGTGCCAGCAGCTTAGTCGGCCGCGGCTTCAATGAGCAGTTCTTC.

The chain uses TRBV10-2 and TRBJ1-6; TRBD1 matches at 8 bases. Germline CDR1 and CDR2: WSHSY and SAAADI. The CDR3 is 14 amino acids. V was clipped by 5 bases and J by 9 bases; unmatched bases: 6. CDR3 in amino acids: CASSRGQGGSPLHF. The CDR3 region has the DNA TGCGCCAGCAGTAGAGGACAGGGCGGTTCACCCCTCCACTTT.